Each of the 29 T cell receptor beta chains below was sequenced from the same sample in a study of T cell responses to AZD1222 COVID-19 vaccine. The table came from immunoSEQ multiplex PCR; TCRdb's copy has only in-frame clones and leaves some out. The sample records roughly 200,000 clones, about nine tenths being singletons. This sample comprised peripheral blood, obtained 28 days after the second AZD1222 dose. The receptors were gathered from an adult who received the AZD1222 COVID-19 vaccine.

V gene TRBV6-6 combines with J gene TRBJ1-5; TRBD1 matches 8 bases. Germline-derived CDR1 and CDR2 are MNHNY and SVGAGI (reference sequence). This CDR3 is built from 14 residues. The V gene end was trimmed by 4 bases and the J gene end by 6 bases; junction bases not matched to a gene: 5. CDR3: CASSFSTGVQPQHF. The CDR3 DNA reads as TGTGCCAGCAGTTTCTCGACAGGGGTTCAGCCCCAGCATTTT.

This clone was seen once. This chain links TRBV9 with TRBJ2-4; 8 positions agree with TRBD1. V gave up 4 bases and J gave up 4 bases; unmatched junction bases: 4. The germline V gene encodes CDR1 SGDLS and CDR2 YYNGEE. The CDR3 loop spans 14 amino acids. The CDR3 sequence is CASSPGDRKNIQYF. DNA of the CDR3: TGTGCCAGCAGCCCGGGGGACAGGAAAAACATTCAGTACTTC.

The genes are TRBV29-1 and TRBJ1-1, with D unclear. V was trimmed by 4 bases and J by 6 bases, leaving 18 bases between them. The germline V gene has CDR1 SQVTM and CDR2 ANQGSEA. This CDR3 has 14 residues. CDR3 bases: TGCAGCGTTGGCCTGAGACTTAAGGGCCCTGAAGCTTTCTTT. As protein: CSVGLRLKGPEAFF.

The chain carries TRBV7-2 and TRBJ1-1; no clear D. CDR3 length: 13 residues. V was pared by 1 base and J by 1 base, with 4 bases between. The germline CDR1 and CDR2 sequences are SGHTA and FQGNSA. The CDR3 DNA follows: TGTGCCAGCAGCTTAGAAGAGAACACTGAAGCTTTCTTT. Translation gives CASSLEENTEAFF.

The rearrangement uses TRBV10-1 and TRBJ2-1; D possibly corresponds to TRBD2 (6 bases). Germline values: CDR1 WNHNN, CDR2 SYGVQD (reference sequence). The ends were cut back, 8 bases at V and 10 bases at J, with 12 bases in the middle. The CDR3 length is 11 residues. CDR3 DNA: TGCGCCAGCCTCGAGGAGGGCGAGCAGTTCTTC. It translates to CASLEEGEQFF.

The chain combines TRBV2 with TRBJ2-2; D not certain. CDR1 is SNHLY and CDR2 is FYNNEI in the germline V gene. The V gene lost 2 bases and the J gene lost 4 bases, with 5 bases spanning the gap. The CDR3 is 13 residues long. The CDR3 DNA reads TGTGCCAGCAGTGAATCGGGCACCGGGGAGCTGTTTTTT. Translation: CASSESGTGELFF.

The chain joins TRBV28 to TRBJ2-1, with D tentatively TRBD2 (5 bases). The germline V gene has CDR1 MDHEN and CDR2 SYDVKM. The germline V and J ends were trimmed by 7 bases and 7 bases, with 17 bases remaining between them. The CDR3 covers 14 residues. This CDR3 reads CASTPASGENEQFF. The CDR3 DNA sequence: TGTGCCAGCACCCCCGCCTCCGGGGAGAATGAGCAGTTCTTC.

CDR3 amino acids: CAWGRGSNTEAFF. The CDR3, as DNA: TGTGCCTGGGGACGGGGATCGAACACTGAAGCTTTCTTT. The chain is built from TRBV30 and TRBJ1-1; D gene unclear. Germline V CDR1 and CDR2: GTSNPN, SVGIG (reference sequence). V shed 5 bases and J shed 1 base, with 11 bases lying between them. The CDR3 sequence is 13 residues long.

CDR3 loop: CASSPPLNTEAFF. CDR3 bases: TGTGCCAGCAGCCCCCCCCTCAACACTGAAGCTTTCTTT. The chain uses TRBV28 and TRBJ1-1; D unresolved. The CDR3 is 13 amino acids. Germline V CDR1 and CDR2: MDHEN, SYDVKM. V was cut by 6 bases and J by 2 bases, with 10 bases left in between.

The chain recombines TRBV10-2 with TRBJ1-1, with TRBD1 identical over 7 bases. This CDR3 spans 14 amino acids. V gave up 4 bases and J gave up 1 base; unmatched junction bases: 3. From germline, CDR1 is WSHSY and CDR2 SAAADI. The DNA of the CDR3 is TGCGCCAGCAGTGTTAACAGGGGGAACACTGAAGCTTTCTTT. It encodes CASSVNRGNTEAFF.

This chain uses TRBV13 with TRBJ1-1, with D possibly being TRBD1 (5 bases). CDR1 and CDR2 from the germline V gene are PRHDT and FYEKMQ (reference sequence). The CDR3 contains 17 residues. Trimming pared 3 bases from V and 4 bases from J, leaving 21 bases between. The CDR3 protein is CASSFLSLALGGTEAFF. CDR3 DNA: TGTGCCAGCAGCTTCCTGTCTCTCGCCCTGGGGGGCACTGAAGCTTTCTTT.

The rearrangement joins TRBV6-5 to TRBJ1-4; no reliable D call. The CDR3 has 10 residues. V lost 10 bases, J lost 5 bases, and 5 bases lay in between. Germline V gene lookup returns CDR1 MNHEY and CDR2 SVGAGI. CDR3 DNA: TGTGCCACCCTGAATGAAAAACTGTTTTTT. Encoded protein: CATLNEKLFF.

This chain connects TRBV11-3 to TRBJ2-2; D might be TRBD2 (6 bases). Deletions cut 4 bases from V and 6 bases from J, with 18 bases between. Per the germline V gene, CDR1 is SGHNT and CDR2 is YENEEA. This CDR3 comprises 16 residues. The CDR3 reads CASSSTGRGLAGELFF. Here the CDR3 DNA reads TGTGCCAGCAGCTCTACGGGGCGGGGATTGGCCGGGGAGCTGTTTTTT. Full variable domain (rest looked up from reference TRBV11-3 and TRBJ2-2): EAGVVQSPRYKIIEKKQPVAFWCNPISGHNTLYWYLQNLGQGPELLIRYENEEAVDDSQLPKDRFSAERLKGVDSTLKIQPAELGDSAVYLCASSSTGRGLAGELFFGEGSRLTVL.

The chain combines TRBV9 with TRBJ1-6, with 7 bases fitting TRBD1. Germline CDR1 SGDLS, CDR2 YYNGEE. The CDR3 covers 16 residues. V lost 4 bases, J lost 8 bases, and 12 bases stayed unmatched. The CDR3 loop reads CASSSHRQGGYSPLHF. CDR3 nucleotides: TGTGCCAGCAGCTCCCACAGACAGGGAGGTTATTCACCCCTCCACTTT. The whole variable domain, filled in from reference TRBV9 and TRBJ1-6, reads DSGVTQTPKHLITATGQRVTLRCSPRSGDLSVYWYQQSLDQGLQFLIQYYNGEERAKGNILERFSAQQFPDLHSELNLSSLELGDSALYFCASSSHRQGGYSPLHFGNGTRLTVT.

The V and J genes are TRBV9 and TRBJ1-6, with a weak D call TRBD1 (5 bases). Germline CDR1 and CDR2: SGDLS and YYNGEE. The CDR3 extends over 17 amino acids. V was cut by 0 bases and J by 1 base, with 11 bases left in between. CDR3 sequence (DNA): TGTGCCAGCAGCGTAGGTGGCGGGGGTTCCTATAATTCACCCCTCCACTTT. Its translation: CASSVGGGGSYNSPLHF.

This chain uses TRBV6-2 or TRBV6-3 with TRBJ1-1, with unresolved D. Germline V gene data show CDR1 as MNHEY and CDR2 as SVGEGT. This CDR3 region has 12 residues. V shed 0 bases and J shed 7 bases, with 6 bases lying between them. DNA of the CDR3: TGTGCCAGCAGTTACTCAGCAGTTGAAGCTTTCTTT. Its translation is CASSYSAVEAFF.

V and J are TRBV10-1 and TRBJ2-1; D may correspond to TRBD1 or TRBD2 (6 bases each). The CDR3 covers 15 residues. CDR1 and CDR2 (germline): WNHNN, SYGVQD (reference sequence). Trimming removed 2 bases at V and 5 bases at J, with 13 bases between. This CDR3 reads CASSENTGANNEQFF. CDR3 nucleotide sequence: TGCGCCAGCAGTGAGAATACGGGGGCAAACAATGAGCAGTTCTTC.

The chain joins TRBV6-5 to TRBJ1-3; TRBD1 agrees at 8 bases. This CDR3 comprises 15 residues. Germline CDR1 MNHEY, CDR2 SVGAGI. J was trimmed by 4 bases and V by 4 bases; bases with no gene match: 6. The CDR3 DNA sequence: TGTGCCAGCAGTTCCCTGACAGGGGTCGGAAACACCATATATTTT. Residues: CASSSLTGVGNTIYF.

This sequence joins TRBV7-8 and TRBJ1-3; D not resolved. V lost 5 bases, J lost 0 bases, and 17 bases lay in between. This CDR3 comprises 17 residues. Germline V gene data show CDR1 as SGHVS and CDR2 as FQNEAQ. CDR3: CASSPTAAGSSGNTIYF. CDR3 sequence (DNA): TGTGCCAGCAGCCCTACCGCCGCGGGCAGCTCTGGAAACACCATATATTTT.

The chain combines TRBV18 with TRBJ1-1; tentatively, D is TRBD1 (6 bases). Germline-derived CDR1 and CDR2 are KGHSH and LQKENI. The CDR3 extends over 14 amino acids. The V end was cut by 1 base, the J end by 4 bases, with 10 bases between. In nucleotides, the CDR3 is TGTGCCAGCTCACCACTTGGACAGATCACTGAAGCTTTCTTT. Translating it yields CASSPLGQITEAFF. The full variable domain, its missing parts supplied by reference TRBV18 and TRBJ1-1, is NAGVMQNPRHLVRRRGQEARLRCSPMKGHSHVYWYRQLPEEGLKFMVYLQKENIIDESGMPKERFSAEFPKEGPSILRIQQVVRGDSAAYFCASSPLGQITEAFFGQGTRLTVV.

The rearrangement uses TRBV28 and TRBJ1-2; tentatively, D is TRBD1 (5 bases). Germline lookup yields CDR1 MDHEN and CDR2 SYDVKM. V lost 7 bases to trimming and J lost 5 bases, with 17 bases between them. CDR3 length equals 14 residues. CDR3: CASIRGVREYGYTF. DNA of the CDR3: TGTGCCAGCATTAGAGGGGTCAGGGAATATGGCTACACCTTC.

V gene TRBV7-2 combines with J gene TRBJ1-1; D unclear. The CDR3 contains 14 residues. CDR1 is SGHTA and CDR2 is FQGNSA in the germline V gene. V was pared by 2 bases and J by 0 bases, with 7 bases between. CDR3 in amino acids: CASSLRHMNTEAFF. CDR3 DNA: TGTGCCAGCAGCTTAAGGCACATGAACACTGAAGCTTTCTTT.

The chain couples TRBV19 to TRBJ1-5; tentative D call: TRBD1 (5 bases). Trimming stripped 0 bases from V and 3 bases from J, with 12 bases between. The CDR3 totals 16 residues. CDR1 LNHDA and CDR2 SQIVND come from the germline V gene (reference sequence). The CDR3 DNA follows: TGTGCCAGTAGTATAGATGCGGGGCGCGACAATCAGCCCCAGCATTTT. Its translation is CASSIDAGRDNQPQHF.

The chain combines TRBV28 with TRBJ2-1, with D maybe TRBD2 (6 bases). This CDR3 contains 15 residues. Germline V gene lookup returns CDR1 MDHEN and CDR2 SYDVKM. Trimming shortened V by 3 bases and J by 9 bases, and 18 bases separated the two germline ends. CDR3 coding DNA: TGTGCCAGCAGTTTGGTGACTAGTCGGGGCGGTGAGCAGTTCTTC. Its protein product is CASSLVTSRGGEQFF.

CDR3 amino acids: CASGSIPGQSNNEQFF. The CDR3 DNA sequence: TGTGCTAGTGGTTCGATACCGGGACAGTCAAACAATGAGCAGTTCTTC. J is TRBJ2-1 and V is TRBV12-5; 7 bases line up with TRBD1. This CDR3 spans 16 amino acids. The V gene's germline CDR1 is LGHNT and CDR2 FRNRAP. The J segment lost 5 bases and the V segment lost 4 bases, leaving 11 bases of the junction unmatched.

The chain couples TRBV24-1 to TRBJ2-4; 9 positions match TRBD1. This CDR3 has 16 residues. CDR1 and CDR2 from the germline V gene are KGHDR and SFDVKD. V was clipped by 4 bases and J by 3 bases; unmatched bases: 6. The CDR3 DNA follows: TGTGCCACCAGTGACCCGGGACAGGGAGGCAAAAACATTCAGTACTTC. It encodes CATSDPGQGGKNIQYF.

This clone appeared a single time. The chain recombines TRBV19 with TRBJ2-1; the D call may be TRBD1 or TRBD2 (7 bases each). Trimming took 6 bases from V and 7 from J, leaving 13 bases between them. This CDR3 has 13 residues. The V gene's germline CDR1 is LNHDA and CDR2 SQIVND (reference sequence). The CDR3 DNA reads TGTGCCAGTAGCGCCAGGGGGGGTAATGAGCAGTTCTTC. It encodes CASSARGGNEQFF.

The rearrangement joins TRBV10-3 to TRBJ2-1, with 8 bases lining up with TRBD2. With 8 bases clipped from V and 6 bases from J, the junction kept 6 bases outside the gene matches. Germline V gives CDR1 ENHRY, CDR2 SYGVKD. CDR3 length: 13 residues. The CDR3 DNA reads as TGTGCCATCCGCCCGGGGACTAGCAATGAGCAGTTCTTC. Translated: CAIRPGTSNEQFF.

The J gene is TRBJ2-7, the V gene TRBV18; tentatively, D is TRBD2 (5 bases). CDR1 and CDR2 from the germline V gene are KGHSH and LQKENI. The V end was cut by 3 bases, the J end by 3 bases, with 15 bases between. This CDR3 contains 15 residues. This CDR3 reads CASSPEERINYEQYF. Written as DNA, the CDR3 is TGTGCCAGCTCACCTGAAGAGCGGATCAACTACGAGCAGTACTTC.